One and the same sample provided the 19 T cell receptor beta chains below, sequenced in a study of glioma-infiltrating T cells after dendritic cell vaccination. Generated by immunoSEQ multiplex PCR, the TCRdb table keeps only in-frame clones and is missing some. The sample gives fewer than 85,000 clones, around 81% of which show up once; roughly 7.9% is in the top ten. Sequencing was performed on blood, taken before dendritic cell vaccination. The source is a human donor with glioblastoma.

This clone showed up just a few times. The chain has TRBV7-2 and TRBJ2-7; 9 bases map to TRBD1. The CDR3 runs to 15 residues. Germline CDR1 and CDR2: SGHTA and FQGNSA. V gave up 5 bases and J gave up 3 bases; unmatched junction bases: 8. The CDR3: CASSKNPGQGYEQYF. Written as DNA, the CDR3 is TGTGCCAGCAGCAAAAACCCGGGACAGGGCTACGAGCAGTACTTC.

The rearrangement uses TRBV7-8 and TRBJ2-5; D gene uncertain. The CDR3 has 13 residues. Germline loops: CDR1 SGHVS, CDR2 FQNEAQ. The ends were cut back, 1 base at V and 2 bases at J, with 5 bases in the middle. This chain's CDR3 is CASSLVQQETQYF. DNA for the CDR3: TGTGCCAGCAGCTTAGTTCAGCAAGAGACCCAGTACTTC.

The chain couples TRBV6-5 to TRBJ2-7; D may be TRBD2 (6 bases). With 2 bases removed from V and 0 bases from J, the gap between germline ends came to 11 bases. From germline, CDR1 is MNHEY and CDR2 SVGAGI. The CDR3 runs to 15 residues. The CDR3 region has the DNA TGTGCCAGCAGTTACGCTCCGACTAGCTCCTACGAGCAGTACTTC. Translated: CASSYAPTSSYEQYF.

The sample holds one count of this clone. The V call is TRBV6-6, the J call TRBJ2-7; tentative D call: TRBD1 (6 bases). V lost 2 bases and J 5 bases, leaving 10 bases between the germline ends. Germline V CDR1 and CDR2: MNHNY, SVGAGI (reference sequence). The CDR3 is made up of 13 amino acids. DNA for the CDR3: TGTGCCAGCAGTTACGGGGGACACGACGAGCAGTACTTC. This codes for CASSYGGHDEQYF.

With regard to this clone: Other nucleotide sequences from this sample produce the same CDR3. The chain is built from TRBV6-1 and TRBJ1-2, with 9 positions matching TRBD1. The CDR3 covers 13 residues. Germline V CDR1 and CDR2: MNHNS, SASEGT. V trimming: 6 bases; J trimming: 5 bases; junction bases outside the gene matches: 4. CDR3 protein: CASRLTGGYGYTF. CDR3 nucleotide sequence: TGTGCCAGCAGATTGACAGGGGGATATGGCTACACCTTC.

The chain is built from TRBV2 and TRBJ2-1, with 7 nucleotides matching TRBD2. The CDR3 is 14 amino acids. The V gene's germline CDR1 is SNHLY and CDR2 FYNNEI. J lost 3 bases, V lost 7 bases, and 6 bases had no gene match. Here the CDR3 DNA reads TGTGCCAGCACCCCCCCGGGGGGCTACAATGAGCAGTTCTTC. Protein: CASTPPGGYNEQFF.

By sample fraction, this clone is medium-sized. The chain recombines TRBV7-3 with TRBJ1-2; TRBD1 is a possible D gene (6 bases). Germline V CDR1 and CDR2: SGHTA, FQGTGA. V was cut by 1 base and J by 4 bases, with 13 bases left in between. The CDR3 totals 15 residues. The CDR3 loop reads CASSLMDSSFYGYTF. In DNA, the CDR3 is TGTGCCAGCAGCTTAATGGACAGTTCTTTCTATGGCTACACCTTC.

V gene TRBV13 combines with J gene TRBJ2-7; TRBD1 agrees at 10 bases. The CDR3 length is 14 residues. CDR1 and CDR2 (germline): PRHDT, FYEKMQ (reference sequence). V dropped 5 bases and J dropped 5; count of bases not matched to a gene: 6. The CDR3 bases are TGTGCCAGCAGCCCAAGACAGGGGGCCCACGAGCAGTACTTC. This gives the protein CASSPRQGAHEQYF. Together with reference TRBV13 and TRBJ2-7, the CDR3 gives the full variable domain: AAGVIQSPRHLIKEKRETATLKCYPIPRHDTVYWYQQGPGQDPQFLISFYEKMQSDKGSIPDRFSAQQFSDYHSELNMSSLELGDSALYFCASSPRQGAHEQYFGPGTRLTVT.

V usage is TRBV7-2 and J usage is TRBJ2-3, with 8 positions matching TRBD2. This CDR3 comprises 15 residues. Germline-derived CDR1 and CDR2 are SGHTA and FQGNSA. Trimming cost V 1 base and J 5 bases; bases outside gene matches: 5. CDR3 sequence: CASSLVGGAGDTQYF. The CDR3 coding sequence is TGTGCCAGCAGCTTAGTCGGGGGGGCTGGAGATACGCAGTATTTT.

This clone appeared a few times. V is TRBV5-1 and J is TRBJ2-6; 7 nucleotides line up with TRBD1. Germline CDR1 is SGHRS and CDR2 is YFSETQ. This CDR3 spans 17 amino acids. Germline trimming cut 4 bases from V and 3 bases from J; bases unmatched to any gene: 10. CDR3 protein: CASSTDRFDGGANVLTF. CDR3 bases: TGCGCCAGCAGCACGGACAGGTTTGATGGTGGGGCCAACGTCCTGACTTTC. Full variable domain (missing parts from reference TRBV5-1 and TRBJ2-6): KAGVTQTPRYLIKTRGQQVTLSCSPISGHRSVSWYQQTPGQGLQFLFEYFSETQRNKGNFPGRFSGRQFSNSRSEMNVSTLELGDSALYLCASSTDRFDGGANVLTFGAGSRLTVL.

This sequence joins TRBV7-8 and TRBJ1-2, with 8 nucleotides matching TRBD1. Germline V gene lookup returns CDR1 SGHVS and CDR2 FQNEAQ. The CDR3 sequence is 14 residues long. The V and J ends lost 4 bases and 7 bases, in that order; junction bases with no gene match: 8. The CDR3 loop reads CASSYGTGISGYTF. The CDR3 nucleotides read TGTGCCAGCAGCTACGGGACAGGTATTAGTGGCTACACCTTC.

This rearrangement joins TRBV11-3 to TRBJ2-1, with a tentative D call TRBD2 (6 bases). Trimming removed 5 bases from V and 0 bases from J, with 17 bases in between. Germline values: CDR1 SGHNT, CDR2 YENEEA. The CDR3 length is 17 residues. CDR3 region: CASSPRGAGSSYNEQFF. The DNA of the CDR3 is TGTGCCAGCAGCCCCCGAGGGGCGGGGAGCTCCTACAATGAGCAGTTCTTC.

The rearrangement links TRBV19 to TRBJ2-5; the match to TRBD1 covers 10 bases. Germline V lookup: CDR1 LNHDA, CDR2 SQIVND (reference sequence). After removal of 5 bases from V and 2 bases from J, the junction contained 11 bases not matched to a gene. This CDR3 has 17 amino acids. Here the CDR3 DNA reads TGTGCCAGTAGTGTGGGACAGGGGATTCTCTCACAAGAGACCCAGTACTTC. Protein sequence: CASSVGQGILSQETQYF. The entire variable domain, with the rest obtained from reference TRBV19 and TRBJ2-5, is as follows: DGGITQSPKYLFRKEGQNVTLSCEQNLNHDAMYWYRQDPGQGLRLIYYSQIVNDFQKGDIAEGYSVSREKKESFPLTVTSAQKNPTAFYLCASSVGQGILSQETQYFGPGTRLLVL.

V is TRBV2 and J is TRBJ1-2; possibly TRBD1 for D (6 bases). CDR3 length: 18 amino acids. Looked up from germline, CDR1 is SNHLY and CDR2 is FYNNEI. The V gene lost 6 bases and the J gene lost 1 base, with 24 bases spanning the gap. The CDR3 DNA reads TGTGCCAGCAGCCACTCTTTAACGGGATACAGGGATAACTATGGCTACACCTTC. Its protein is CASSHSLTGYRDNYGYTF.

V usage is TRBV9 and J usage is TRBJ1-1; 9 nucleotides match TRBD1. Trimming cost V 3 bases and J 3 bases; bases outside gene matches: 6. Germline lookup yields CDR1 SGDLS and CDR2 YYNGEE. The CDR3 is 15 residues long. As DNA, the CDR3 is TGTGCCAGCAGCGCCTTACAGGGGGCGGACACTGAAGCTTTCTTT. Translating it yields CASSALQGADTEAFF.

This clone was seen a single time. At one of its ends the junction is not consistent with the germline gene, which may arise from a read error. This specimen includes other DNA sequences encoding the same CDR3. The gene calls are TRBV2 and TRBJ1-6; D is uncertain. Germline V gives CDR1 SNHLY, CDR2 FYNNEI. The CDR3 runs 15 residues. The CDR3 sequence: CASSVGVPYNSPLHF. The CDR3 nucleotides read TGTGCCAGCAGTGTCGGGGTACCCTATAATTCCCCCCTCCACTTT. Filled out from reference TRBV2 and TRBJ1-6, the complete variable domain reads EPEVTQTPSHQVTQMGQEVILRCVPISNHLYFYWYRQILGQKVEFLVSFYNNEISEKSEIFDDQFSVERPDGSNFTLKIRSTKLEDSAMYFCASSVGVPYNSPLHFGNGTRLTVT.

The chain joins TRBV18 to TRBJ1-2; no definite D call. Deletions cut 1 base from V and 0 bases from J, with 9 bases between. The CDR3 contains 15 residues. The V gene's germline CDR1 is KGHSH and CDR2 LQKENI. CDR3 amino acids: CASSPLAETNYGYTF. In DNA form, the CDR3 reads TGTGCCAGCTCACCACTAGCAGAGACTAACTATGGCTACACCTTC.

CDR3 nucleotide sequence: TGTGCCAGCAGCCAAACAGCCACCGGGGAGCTGTTTTTT. This encodes CASSQTATGELFF. The rearrangement links TRBV7-3 to TRBJ2-2; D gene ambiguous. CDR1 is SGHTA, CDR2 FQGTGA, per germline. The CDR3 contains 13 residues. V shed 5 bases and J shed 4 bases, with 8 bases lying between them.

V and J are TRBV10-3 and TRBJ1-4; 7 nucleotides align to TRBD1. CDR1 and CDR2 (germline): ENHRY, SYGVKD. V lost 3 bases and J lost 8; bases outside the gene matches: 6. The CDR3 sequence is 14 residues long. CDR3 amino acids: CAISDNRGNEKLFF. CDR3 coding DNA: TGTGCCATCAGTGATAACAGGGGAAACGAAAAACTGTTTTTT.